This T cell receptor beta chain was sequenced for a study of early T cells in non-severe SARS-CoV-2 infection. This clonotype was observed a handful of times. V gave up 9 bases and J gave up 7 bases, with 13 bases separating them. Germline assignment: CDR1 SNHLY and CDR2 FYNNEI. The CDR3 consists of 12 residues. In TCRdb, the 5' RACE reads were re-called with MiXCR into one record per CDR3 protein. The sample consists of roughly 32,000 distinct CDR3 sequences, about 10% of them appearing once. The sequenced sample consisted of whole blood. V is TRBV2 and J is TRBJ1-5; D is possibly TRBD1 (5 bases). The sequence came from an adult who was a healthcare worker with PCR-confirmed SARS-CoV-2 infection or an uninfected control (not recorded which). CDR3 sequence: CASMQGSQPQHF. CDR3 nucleotides: TGTGCCAGTATGCAGGGAAGCCAGCCCCAGCATTTT.